These 13 T cell receptor beta chains were all obtained from the same sample, sequenced in a study of cytomegalovirus exposure and HLA in healthy donors. TCRdb keeps only in-frame clones here, not all; method: immunoSEQ multiplex PCR. This sample has 200,000 to 250,000 clones, with 75% to 95% found just once. The sequencing sample was made of PBMCs. These receptors were obtained from a woman younger than 35 in good health and CMV-seronegative.

The chain employs TRBV7-9 and TRBJ1-1, with 7 bases that match TRBD1. The V gene's germline CDR1 is SEHNR and CDR2 FQNEAQ (reference sequence). This CDR3 comprises 15 residues. The junction had 6 bases not matched to a gene; V was cut back by 1 base and J by 4 bases. CDR3 coding DNA: TGTGCCAGCAGCTTAGAGGAGGGGGCGGGCACTGAAGCTTTCTTT. The encoded protein is CASSLEEGAGTEAFF.

The V and J genes are TRBV5-1 and TRBJ1-3; no reliable D call. The CDR3 runs 15 residues. V shed 5 bases and J shed 0 bases, with 12 bases lying between them. Germline CDR1 and CDR2: SGHRS and YFSETQ. The CDR3 coding sequence is TGCGCCAGCAGGGACTCAAGGAGCTCTGGAAACACCATATATTTT. As protein: CASRDSRSSGNTIYF.

The gene calls are TRBV5-1 and TRBJ2-2, with TRBD2 matching 12 bases. This CDR3 region has 19 residues. CDR1 and CDR2 from the germline V gene are SGHRS and YFSETQ. Trimming at V came to 4 bases and at J to 6 bases, leaving 16 bases not matched to a gene. CDR3 in DNA: TGCGCCAGCAGCCTAGTCCTCCGGTCTAGCGGGAGGGACCCCGGGGAGCTGTTTTTT. Its translation: CASSLVLRSSGRDPGELFF. Full variable domain (remainder filled in from reference TRBV5-1 and TRBJ2-2): KAGVTQTPRYLIKTRGQQVTLSCSPISGHRSVSWYQQTPGQGLQFLFEYFSETQRNKGNFPGRFSGRQFSNSRSEMNVSTLELGDSALYLCASSLVLRSSGRDPGELFFGEGSRLTVL.

The chain couples TRBV10-3 to TRBJ1-2; 7 nucleotides match TRBD1. Per germline, CDR1 ENHRY and CDR2 SYGVKD. The length of the CDR3 is 14 residues. J gave up 4 bases and V 7 bases, and 9 bases lay outside the gene matches. CDR3 loop: CAIKNAQGSYGYTF. CDR3 coding DNA: TGTGCCATCAAGAACGCACAGGGGTCCTATGGCTACACCTTC.

The chain links TRBV19 to TRBJ1-2; unclear D gene. The V end lost 11 bases, the J end lost 4 bases, and 11 bases lay between the germline ends. The CDR3 spans 11 residues. In germline, CDR1 is LNHDA, CDR2 SQIVND (reference sequence). CDR3 sequence reads: CAPSEGYGYTF. The CDR3 nucleotides are TGTGCCCCCTCAGAGGGCTATGGCTACACCTTC.

Only one count was recorded for this clone. The chain couples TRBV2 to TRBJ2-2; D might be TRBD2 (6 bases). The CDR3 spans 14 residues. Trimming pared 8 bases from V and 1 base from J, leaving 11 bases between. Germline V gives CDR1 SNHLY, CDR2 FYNNEI. The CDR3 DNA reads TGTGCCAGCCAACGGGGGTTGAACACCGGGGAGCTGTTTTTT. It yields the protein CASQRGLNTGELFF.

The count of this clone is one. The rearrangement links TRBV5-1 to TRBJ2-5, with a tentative D call TRBD2 (5 bases). Germline V gene data show CDR1 as SGHRS and CDR2 as YFSETQ. V was trimmed by 3 bases and J by 4 bases, leaving 16 bases between them. This CDR3 region has 15 residues. The CDR3 loop reads CASSSTLVRGETQYF. The CDR3 nucleotides are TGCGCCAGCAGCTCAACCCTCGTCCGGGGAGAGACCCAGTACTTC.

This clone occurred once. V and J are TRBV28 and TRBJ1-6; 12 bases line up with TRBD1. Germline V gene data show CDR1 as MDHEN and CDR2 as SYDVKM. J lost 8 bases, V lost 5 bases, and 13 bases had no gene match. The CDR3 is 18 amino acids. The CDR3 protein is CASSGTGTGGGWDSPLHF. CDR3 bases: TGTGCCAGCAGTGGGACCGGGACAGGGGGCGGTTGGGATTCACCCCTCCACTTT.

This chain uses TRBV19 with TRBJ2-7; TRBD2 is a possible D gene (6 bases). This CDR3 has 14 residues. CDR1 LNHDA and CDR2 SQIVND come from the germline V gene (reference sequence). V shed 1 base and J shed 4 bases, with 11 bases lying between them. CDR3: CASSIAGVGYEQYF. CDR3 in DNA: TGTGCCAGTAGTATAGCGGGAGTGGGGTACGAGCAGTACTTC.

V and J are TRBV10-1 and TRBJ2-7; 9 bases line up with TRBD1. The V and J ends lost 5 bases and 5 bases, in that order; junction bases with no gene match: 13. The CDR3 has 16 amino acids. Germline V gene data show CDR1 as WNHNN and CDR2 as SYGVQD (reference sequence). This CDR3 is CASSPRTGTGTDEQYF. CDR3 DNA sequence: TGCGCCAGCAGTCCTCGAACCGGGACAGGGACCGACGAGCAGTACTTC.

This clone was counted only a few times. Other nucleotide sequences in the sample specify the same CDR3. The V and J genes are TRBV5-1 and TRBJ2-3; 10 bases line up with TRBD2. CDR1 and CDR2 (germline): SGHRS, YFSETQ. The CDR3 is 14 amino acids. The trim removed 3 bases at V and 6 bases at J, leaving 4 bases unmatched. CDR3 residues: CASSSLAGDDTQYF. The CDR3 DNA follows: TGCGCCAGCAGCTCCCTAGCGGGAGATGATACGCAGTATTTT.

J is TRBJ2-4 and V is TRBV7-7, with a tentative D call TRBD2 (6 bases). CDR3 length equals 17 residues. V dropped 4 bases and J dropped 6 bases, with 22 bases sitting between them. In germline, CDR1 is SSHAT, CDR2 FNYEAQ (reference sequence). The CDR3 DNA sequence: TGTGCCAGCAGCTCGGAGGGTAGGCCTGGGTGGGGAAACATTCAGTACTTC. Its translation is CASSSEGRPGWGNIQYF.

V and J are TRBV30 and TRBJ2-2; D not resolved. Germline lookup yields CDR1 GTSNPN and CDR2 SVGIG (reference sequence). This CDR3 has 14 amino acids. V was cut by 5 bases and J by 1 base, with 11 bases left in between. CDR3: CAWQLKQNTGELFF. The CDR3 region has the DNA TGTGCCTGGCAATTAAAACAGAACACCGGGGAGCTGTTTTTT.